The 4 T cell receptor beta chains reported below all come from one sample, sequenced in a study of T cells in Graves' hyperthyroidism and ophthalmopathy. The investigators amplified TCR beta CDR3 regions from RNA transcripts. TCR CDR3 underwent first-round RT-PCR with the HTBI primer set. TCRdb redid the calling of the multiplex PCR reads with MiXCR, one entry per CDR3 protein. Here the sample spans more than 300,000 distinct CDR3 sequences, 17% being singletons. The sample comprised blood. Receptors originate from a woman in her twenties or thirties with Graves' hyperthyroidism that later progressed to Graves' ophthalmopathy.

This clonotype was detected many times. The V call is TRBV7-8, the J call TRBJ2-7, with D unclear. The germline V gene has CDR1 SGHVS and CDR2 FQNEAQ. Trimming shortened V by 2 bases and J by 3 bases, and 11 bases separated the two germline ends. The CDR3 is 14 amino acids. As DNA, the CDR3 is TGTGCCAGCAGCTTAAATACAGAGATCTACGAGCAGTACTTC. Encoded protein: CASSLNTEIYEQYF.

Ten or more counts support this clonotype. This sequence joins TRBV13 and TRBJ2-7; 12 bases align to TRBD2. The ends lost 0 bases at V and 2 bases at J; junction bases unmatched: 5. CDR3 length: 17 amino acids. The V gene's germline CDR1 is PRHDT and CDR2 FYEKMQ (reference sequence). The CDR3 here is CASSLGGASGGAYEQYF. The CDR3 DNA is TGTGCCAGCAGCTTAGGCGGCGCTAGCGGGGGGGCCTACGAGCAGTACTTC. The full variable domain, rest sourced from reference TRBV13 and TRBJ2-7, is AAGVIQSPRHLIKEKRETATLKCYPIPRHDTVYWYQQGPGQDPQFLISFYEKMQSDKGSIPDRFSAQQFSDYHSELNMSSLELGDSALYFCASSLGGASGGAYEQYFGPGTRLTVT.

The chain couples TRBV4-1 to TRBJ2-3, with no clear D. CDR1 is MGHRA, CDR2 YSYEKL, per germline. Trimming removed 1 base from V and 1 base from J, with 6 bases in between. This CDR3 spans 14 amino acids. CDR3 region: CASSQAERTDTQYF. The CDR3 DNA is TGCGCCAGCAGCCAAGCAGAGCGCACAGATACGCAGTATTTT.

On this clonotype: Since a much larger clone is just one base distant, this may be a read error. This rearrangement joins TRBV12-5 to TRBJ1-5, with unresolved D. V shed 1 base and J shed 6 bases, with 16 bases lying between them. The CDR3 spans 16 residues. Per germline, CDR1 LGHNT and CDR2 FRNRAP. Written as DNA, the CDR3 is TGTGCTAGTGGTTTGGGTCATGAGGTTGGCCCTCAGCCCCAGCATTTT. Amino acid sequence: CASGLGHEVGPQPQHF.